One T cell receptor (beta chain) is described in this entry. What it recognizes is unknown. Some clones are missing from TCRdb's copy, which holds only in-frame ones; the method was immunoSEQ multiplex PCR. This sample has about 86,000 clones; around 90% occur once, and the top ten carry 2.2%. Germline-derived CDR1 and CDR2 are MGHRA and YSYEKL. V dropped 1 base and J dropped 0 bases, with 10 bases sitting between them. This CDR3 is built from 16 residues. The sample originates from a study of T cell responses to AZD1222 COVID-19 vaccine. Study in general: Second doses were pooled across both intervals (about 4 or about 12 weeks). Study-wide points: No repertoire was sampled before or during the peak T cell response, only after it. Among AZD1222 vaccinees, only six were seropositive at baseline. Two doses of AZD1222 preceded a rise in Spike-specific TCR breadth and depth.

The sequences come from peripheral blood, collected on day 0 of AZD1222 vaccination. This chain uses TRBV4-1 with TRBJ2-1, with a possible D match to TRBD1 (6 bases). This receptor was obtained from an adult in good health. The chain's CDR3 is CASSQGEGGSYNEQFF. CDR3 nucleotide sequence: TGCGCCAGCAGCCAAGGGGAAGGGGGCTCCTACAATGAGCAGTTCTTC.